Shown below are 31 T cell receptor beta chains from a single sample sequenced in a study of shared clonotypes between healthy human individuals. Only CD45RO-negative cells positively selected for CCR7 counted as naive CD8 cells, so terminally differentiated effector memory CD45RA+ cells were excluded. Libraries were prepared by immunoSEQ multiplex PCR; TCRdb keeps only in-frame clonotypes and omits some of them. Of some 2 million clones detected, about 95% appear once; the ten largest clones hold roughly 1%. Source material: naive CD8+ T cells sorted from blood. The receptors were gathered from a man between 18 and 29 years old in good health.

The gene calls are TRBV7-8 and TRBJ2-3, with 7 bases lining up with TRBD2. V lost 4 bases and J lost 7; bases outside the gene matches: 11. This CDR3 contains 15 residues. Germline CDR1 reads SGHVS; CDR2 reads FQNEAQ. The CDR3 bases are TGTGCCAGCAGCTGGGACCCAGCGGGAATCCATACGCAGTATTTT. Translation: CASSWDPAGIHTQYF.

The gene calls are TRBV13 and TRBJ1-2, with D possibly being TRBD1 (5 bases). V lost 2 bases and J 6 bases, leaving 10 bases between the germline ends. The CDR3 covers 13 residues. The germline gives CDR1 PRHDT, CDR2 FYEKMQ (reference sequence). CDR3 nucleotide sequence: TGTGCCAGCAGCTTACAAGGGGTGGATGGCTACACCTTC. It translates to CASSLQGVDGYTF.

The chain recombines TRBV7-9 with TRBJ2-1; TRBD2 matches 7 bases. This CDR3 spans 17 amino acids. The V gene end was trimmed by 5 bases and the J gene end by 2 bases; junction bases not matched to a gene: 12. From germline, CDR1 is SEHNR and CDR2 FQNEAQ (reference sequence). CDR3 sequence reads: CASSPSLRESPYNEQFF. The CDR3 bases are TGTGCCAGCAGCCCAAGTCTGCGGGAGTCGCCCTACAATGAGCAGTTCTTC.

This clone was observed once. The chain links TRBV27 to TRBJ2-1, with a tentative D call TRBD1 (5 bases). The CDR3 is 15 residues long. V was trimmed by 3 bases and J by 3 bases, leaving 12 bases between them. The germline gives CDR1 MNHEY, CDR2 SMNVEV (reference sequence). Here the CDR3 DNA reads TGTGCCAGCAGTTTGAAGGGGAACTTCTACAATGAGCAGTTCTTC. Protein sequence: CASSLKGNFYNEQFF.

The chain joins TRBV30 to TRBJ1-5, with a weak D call TRBD1 (5 bases). This CDR3 contains 15 residues. The V gene's germline CDR1 is GTSNPN and CDR2 SVGIG (reference sequence). Trimming cost V 0 bases and J 7 bases, with 16 bases left between them. The CDR3 DNA reads as TGTGCCTGGAGTGTACAAGGGGTAGCAGGACAGCCCCAGCATTTT. Translated: CAWSVQGVAGQPQHF.

The V and J genes are TRBV28 and TRBJ2-3; no clear D. Looked up from germline, CDR1 is MDHEN and CDR2 is SYDVKM. The germline V and J ends were trimmed by 3 bases and 7 bases, with 11 bases remaining between them. This CDR3 has 13 residues. CDR3 protein: CASSLTPINTQYF. The CDR3 DNA follows: TGTGCCAGCAGTTTGACCCCCATAAATACGCAGTATTTT.

The CDR3 here is CASSPLAGVGNIQYF. DNA of the CDR3: TGTGCCAGCAGTCCACTAGCGGGAGTCGGGAACATTCAGTACTTC. The gene calls are TRBV27 and TRBJ2-4; 11 positions agree with TRBD2. Germline CDR1 and CDR2: MNHEY and SMNVEV (reference sequence). Trimming at V came to 5 bases and at J to 7 bases, leaving 7 bases not matched to a gene. The CDR3 loop spans 15 amino acids.

The chain is built from TRBV11-2 and TRBJ1-6; TRBD1 aligns across 8 bases. The CDR3 consists of 14 residues. With V trimmed by 5 bases and J by 9 bases, 6 bases remained unmatched. The V gene's germline CDR1 is SGHAT and CDR2 FQNNGV. In DNA form, the CDR3 reads TGTGCCAGCAGCCCCTCAGGGGGCCTTTCACCCCTCCACTTT. Translated, it gives CASSPSGGLSPLHF.

The chain employs TRBV7-9 and TRBJ2-3, with D tentatively TRBD2 (6 bases). This CDR3 spans 15 amino acids. The germline V gene has CDR1 SEHNR and CDR2 FQNEAQ (reference sequence). Trimming removed 1 base at V and 6 bases at J, with 14 bases between. This CDR3 reads CASSLVGLAKDTQYF. As DNA, the CDR3 is TGTGCCAGCAGCTTAGTGGGGCTAGCGAAGGATACGCAGTATTTT.

The CDR3 region has the DNA TGTGCCAGCAGCGTAGATCCCCAGCCGAATGAAAAACTGTTTTTT. The encoded protein is CASSVDPQPNEKLFF. The chain is built from TRBV9 and TRBJ1-4; no clear D gene. Germline CDR1 SGDLS, CDR2 YYNGEE. The CDR3 consists of 15 residues. Trimming took off 0 bases at V and 5 bases at J, with 11 bases between the two ends.

This chain uses TRBV11-2 with TRBJ1-1; tentative D call: TRBD1 (6 bases). V lost 0 bases and J 6 bases, leaving 14 bases between the germline ends. The CDR3 runs 15 residues. The V gene's germline CDR1 is SGHAT and CDR2 FQNNGV. CDR3 DNA: TGTGCCAGCAGCTTAGATTTGGGGGGGCTCGCTGAAGCTTTCTTT. The encoded protein is CASSLDLGGLAEAFF.

This chain joins TRBV28 and TRBJ2-2; weak D call: TRBD2 (6 bases). The germline V gene has CDR1 MDHEN and CDR2 SYDVKM. Trimming removed 2 bases from V and 0 bases from J, with 16 bases in between. This CDR3 comprises 18 residues. In nucleotides, the CDR3 is TGTGCCAGCAGTTTACGATCTTGGAGGGAGGCGAACACCGGGGAGCTGTTTTTT. This codes for CASSLRSWREANTGELFF.

This chain links TRBV10-1 with TRBJ2-7; a possible D gene is TRBD2 (5 bases). The V and J ends lost 3 bases and 3 bases respectively, with 15 bases between them. In germline, CDR1 is WNHNN, CDR2 SYGVQD (reference sequence). CDR3 length: 15 residues. CDR3 bases: TGCGCCAGCAGTGAACGGCCAACAAGCGGCTACGAGCAGTACTTC. Its protein is CASSERPTSGYEQYF.

This rearrangement joins TRBV7-9 to TRBJ1-2, with D maybe TRBD1 (6 bases). Trimming pared 6 bases from V and 7 bases from J, leaving 21 bases between. The CDR3 extends over 15 amino acids. Germline V CDR1 and CDR2: SEHNR, FQNEAQ (reference sequence). The CDR3 spells CASSWPGHHKGGYTF. CDR3 nucleotides: TGTGCCAGCAGTTGGCCGGGACACCATAAGGGTGGCTACACCTTC.

The chain carries TRBV5-6 and TRBJ2-4; D gene unclear. Germline CDR1 and CDR2: SGHDT and YYEEEE. The CDR3 runs 13 residues. The V end lost 2 bases, the J end lost 6 bases, and 9 bases lay between the germline ends. The CDR3 coding sequence is TGTGCCAGCAGCTTAACCGGCCTAAACATTCAGTACTTC. Residues: CASSLTGLNIQYF.

In the case of this clone: Other DNA sequences in this specimen translate into the identical CDR3. The chain couples TRBV19 to TRBJ2-7; D unresolved. Per germline, CDR1 LNHDA and CDR2 SQIVND (reference sequence). CDR3 size: 14 residues. Between the trimmed V and J ends, which lost 1 base and 3 bases, there was a span of 10 bases. The CDR3 sequence: CASSIVGTSYEQYF. DNA for the CDR3: TGTGCCAGTAGTATAGTAGGCACCAGCTACGAGCAGTACTTC.

This sequence joins TRBV4-3 and TRBJ1-2, with 7 nucleotides matching TRBD1. J gave up 6 bases and V 1 base, and 5 bases lay outside the gene matches. CDR1 is LGHNA, CDR2 YSLEER, per germline. This CDR3 comprises 14 residues. The CDR3 nucleotides read TGCGCCAGCAGCCAAGGTGGGACAGAGAATGGCTACACCTTC. It yields the protein CASSQGGTENGYTF.

The gene calls are TRBV14 and TRBJ1-5; D is undetermined. In germline, CDR1 is SGHDN, CDR2 FVKESK. V was pared by 1 base and J by 5 bases, with 6 bases between. The CDR3 contains 13 residues. The CDR3 loop is CASSQAPHQPQHF. The DNA of the CDR3 is TGTGCCAGCAGCCAAGCACCCCATCAGCCCCAGCATTTT. The complete variable domain, with remaining parts taken from reference TRBV14 and TRBJ1-5, reads EAGVTQFPSHSVIEKGQTVTLRCDPISGHDNLYWYRRVMGKEIKFLLHFVKESKQDESGMPNNRFLAERTGGTYSTLKVQPAELEDSGVYFCASSQAPHQPQHFGDGTRLSIL.

The chain combines TRBV27 with TRBJ1-5; D is undetermined. CDR3 length: 12 amino acids. V lost 6 bases and J lost 9, with 12 bases in between. Looked up from germline, CDR1 is MNHEY and CDR2 is SMNVEV (reference sequence). The CDR3 spells CASSSPPLPQHF. CDR3 nucleotides: TGTGCCAGCAGCTCACCACCATTGCCCCAGCATTTT.

This chain links TRBV7-9 with TRBJ1-1; no clear D gene. Trimming shortened V by 5 bases and J by 4 bases, and 8 bases separated the two germline ends. Germline V gene data show CDR1 as SEHNR and CDR2 as FQNEAQ (reference sequence). The CDR3 loop spans 12 amino acids. In DNA, the CDR3 is TGTGCCAGCAGCCTCTGGGGCACTGAAGCTTTCTTT. It yields the protein CASSLWGTEAFF.

The rearrangement joins TRBV6-5 to TRBJ2-7, with D possibly being TRBD1 or TRBD2 (5 bases each). The CDR3 contains 16 residues. The germline V gene encodes CDR1 MNHEY and CDR2 SVGAGI. Trimming took 0 bases from V and 2 from J, leaving 14 bases between them. This CDR3 is CASSYSAGREAYEQYF. In DNA form, the CDR3 reads TGTGCCAGCAGTTACTCTGCGGGCAGGGAAGCCTACGAGCAGTACTTC.

The gene calls are TRBV7-6 and TRBJ2-6; D remains unclear. CDR3 length: 18 residues. Trimming pared 2 bases from V and 0 bases from J, leaving 14 bases between. The germline CDR1 and CDR2 sequences are SGHVS and FNYEAQ. The CDR3 protein is CASSLLPLYSSGANVLTF. In nucleotides, the CDR3 is TGTGCCAGCAGCTTACTGCCCCTATATAGCTCTGGGGCCAACGTCCTGACTTTC.

The chain carries TRBV30 and TRBJ2-1, with TRBD2 matching 11 bases. The germline gives CDR1 GTSNPN, CDR2 SVGIG (reference sequence). J was trimmed by 6 bases and V by 4 bases; bases with no gene match: 8. CDR3 length: 15 amino acids. CDR3 DNA sequence: TGTGCCTGGAACCCACTAGCGGGAGCTGGCAATGAGCAGTTCTTC. This translates into CAWNPLAGAGNEQFF.

With respect to this clone: This same CDR3 is encoded by further DNA sequences in the sample. The gene calls are TRBV5-6 and TRBJ2-2; no reliable D call. Trimming removed 2 bases at V and 5 bases at J, with 4 bases between. The CDR3 is made up of 12 amino acids. Germline V gene sequence: CDR1 SGHDT, CDR2 YYEEEE. In DNA form, the CDR3 reads TGTGCCAGCAGCTTCCTTACCGGGGAGCTGTTTTTT. Translation gives CASSFLTGELFF.

The genes are TRBV2 and TRBJ1-4; tentative D call: TRBD1 (5 bases). V shed 4 bases and J shed 7 bases, with 10 bases lying between them. CDR3 size: 13 residues. The germline CDR1 and CDR2 sequences are SNHLY and FYNNEI. CDR3 residues: CASSAGLVEKLFF. The CDR3 DNA reads TGTGCCAGCAGTGCGGGACTGGTTGAAAAACTGTTTTTT.

The rearrangement joins TRBV7-8 to TRBJ2-7; possible D gene TRBD2, 7 bases. The V end was cut by 5 bases, the J end by 2 bases, with 19 bases between. CDR1 and CDR2 from the germline V gene are SGHVS and FQNEAQ. The CDR3 is 16 residues long. As DNA, the CDR3 is TGTGCCAGCAGCGCCGGGGGGCTAGCGGATACCTACGAGCAGTACTTC. Amino acids: CASSAGGLADTYEQYF.

V and J are TRBV19 and TRBJ1-1, with no clear D. Trimming took 5 bases from V and 3 from J, leaving 19 bases between them. The CDR3 length is 16 residues. Germline CDR1 LNHDA, CDR2 SQIVND (reference sequence). The CDR3 reads CASSVQVLGLDTEAFF. The CDR3 region has the DNA TGTGCCAGTAGTGTCCAGGTTCTAGGATTGGACACTGAAGCTTTCTTT. The whole variable domain, remainder taken from reference TRBV19 and TRBJ1-1, is DGGITQSPKYLFRKEGQNVTLSCEQNLNHDAMYWYRQDPGQGLRLIYYSQIVNDFQKGDIAEGYSVSREKKESFPLTVTSAQKNPTAFYLCASSVQVLGLDTEAFFGQGTRLTVV.

The chain joins TRBV7-9 to TRBJ2-5; 7 bases line up with TRBD1. Germline trimming cut 5 bases from V and 0 bases from J; bases unmatched to any gene: 6. The length of the CDR3 is 15 residues. The germline V gene has CDR1 SEHNR and CDR2 FQNEAQ (reference sequence). The CDR3 region has the DNA TGTGCCAGCAGCCAATTGACAGGGTACCAAGAGACCCAGTACTTC. It specifies CASSQLTGYQETQYF.

The V gene is TRBV18, the J gene TRBJ1-4; maybe TRBD1 (6 bases). The CDR3 consists of 15 residues. CDR1 and CDR2 (germline): KGHSH, LQKENI. Deletions cut 2 bases from V and 2 bases from J, with 9 bases between. The DNA of the CDR3 is TGTGCCAGCTCACCAGGGGGCGGCACTAATGAAAAACTGTTTTTT. Its protein product is CASSPGGGTNEKLFF.

This chain uses TRBV27 with TRBJ2-7; D possibly corresponds to TRBD1 (6 bases). CDR1 is MNHEY, CDR2 SMNVEV, per germline (reference sequence). V lost 5 bases and J lost 3, with 14 bases in between. This CDR3 spans 14 amino acids. The CDR3 DNA is TGTGCCAGCAGTGCCCAGGGGCCATTCTACGAGCAGTACTTC. It encodes CASSAQGPFYEQYF.

V and J are TRBV4-1 and TRBJ1-1, with D maybe TRBD1 (6 bases). The CDR3 totals 13 residues. The germline V gene has CDR1 MGHRA and CDR2 YSYEKL. With 4 bases removed from V and 4 bases from J, the gap between germline ends came to 10 bases. The CDR3 loop is CASSPGRGTEAFF. The CDR3 bases are TGCGCCAGCAGCCCCGGCAGGGGCACTGAAGCTTTCTTT.